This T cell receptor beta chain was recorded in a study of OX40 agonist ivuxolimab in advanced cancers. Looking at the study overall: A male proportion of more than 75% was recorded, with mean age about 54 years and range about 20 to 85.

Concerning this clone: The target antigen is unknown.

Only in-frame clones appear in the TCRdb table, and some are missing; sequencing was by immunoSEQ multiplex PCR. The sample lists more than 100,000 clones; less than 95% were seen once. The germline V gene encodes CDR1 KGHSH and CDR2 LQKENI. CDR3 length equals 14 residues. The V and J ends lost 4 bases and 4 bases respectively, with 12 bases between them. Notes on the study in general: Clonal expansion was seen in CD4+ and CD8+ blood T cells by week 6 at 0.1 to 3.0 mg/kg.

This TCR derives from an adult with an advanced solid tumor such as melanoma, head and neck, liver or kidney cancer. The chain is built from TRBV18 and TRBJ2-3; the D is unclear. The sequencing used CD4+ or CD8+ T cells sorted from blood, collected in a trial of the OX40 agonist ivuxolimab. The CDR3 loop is CASSLPRSADTQYF. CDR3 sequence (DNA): TGTGCCAGCTCACTCCCTCGGTCGGCAGATACGCAGTATTTT.